This T cell receptor (beta chain) was sequenced for a study of blood T cell repertoires in COVID-19. As for the study in general: Whether acute or convalescent, the COVID-19 samples came from the United States, Italy and Spain. Sources were T cells, B-cell-depleted T cells, or PBMCs; the material itself was cDNA or gDNA.

In the study's own analysis: For nucleated cells, counts were estimated from reference gene primer amplification. Only in-frame clones appear in the TCRdb table, and some are missing; sequencing was by immunoSEQ multiplex PCR. V, J and clone size reflect that table, while D and trimming were determined from the DNA. Of 200,000 to 250,000 clones listed, roughly 80% are singletons. CDR1 is ENHRY and CDR2 is SYGVKD in the germline V gene. V gave up 2 bases and J gave up 10 bases; unmatched junction bases: 13. The CDR3 runs to 15 residues. This clone showed up just once. The sequence was collected from a woman aged 80 or older with acute or convalescent COVID-19. The sample taken for sequencing was peripheral blood. This chain links TRBV10-3 with TRBJ1-2; 7 positions match TRBD1. The CDR3 spells CAISESSRQGTAYTF. The CDR3, as DNA: TGTGCCATCAGTGAGAGCTCGAGACAGGGTACTGCCTACACCTTC.